The present T cell receptor beta chain was sequenced within a study of blood T cell repertoires in COVID-19. Study information: Samples representing acute and convalescent COVID-19 were sourced from the United States, Italy and Spain. PBMCs, B-cell-depleted T cells, or T cells provided the cDNA or gDNA that made up the material.

This clone was picked up one time. As processed by the authors: The assay estimated nucleated cells by amplifying reference gene primers. Data came from immunoSEQ multiplex PCR; TCRdb stores just in-frame clones and leaves some out. That table furnishes V, J and clone size, whereas the DNA furnished D and trimming. In the table there are 150,000 to 200,000 clones, more than 80% of which are singletons. The sequence was obtained from a woman aged 60-70 years with acute or convalescent COVID-19. Sequencing was done on a sample of peripheral blood.

CDR3 sequence (DNA): TGTGCCAGTCACCCCCCCGGGAGTTATACGCAGTATTTT. Its translation is CASHPPGSYTQYF. The rearrangement links TRBV19 to TRBJ2-3; D might be TRBD2 (6 bases). The V gene's germline CDR1 is LNHDA and CDR2 SQIVND (reference sequence). The CDR3 consists of 13 residues. The V gene lost 8 bases and the J gene lost 7 bases, with 16 bases spanning the gap.